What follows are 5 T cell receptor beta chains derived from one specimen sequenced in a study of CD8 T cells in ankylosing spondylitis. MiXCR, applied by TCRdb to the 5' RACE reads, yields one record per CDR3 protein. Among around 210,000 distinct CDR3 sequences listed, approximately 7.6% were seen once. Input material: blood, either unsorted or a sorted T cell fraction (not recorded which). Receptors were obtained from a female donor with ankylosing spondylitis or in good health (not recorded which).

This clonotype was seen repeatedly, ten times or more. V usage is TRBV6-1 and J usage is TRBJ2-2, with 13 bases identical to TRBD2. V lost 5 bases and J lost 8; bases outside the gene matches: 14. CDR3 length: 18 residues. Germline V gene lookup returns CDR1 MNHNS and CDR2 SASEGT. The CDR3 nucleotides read TGTGCCAGCAGTCCCCAAACTAGCGGGAGGGCCCAAGGGGGGGAGCTGTTTTTT. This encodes CASSPQTSGRAQGGELFF.

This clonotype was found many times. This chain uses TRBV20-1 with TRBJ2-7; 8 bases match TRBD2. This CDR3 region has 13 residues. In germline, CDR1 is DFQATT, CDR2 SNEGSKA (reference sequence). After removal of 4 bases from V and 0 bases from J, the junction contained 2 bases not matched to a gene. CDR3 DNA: TGCAGTGCTACGGGGGGGATCTCCTACGAGCAGTACTTC. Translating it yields CSATGGISYEQYF.

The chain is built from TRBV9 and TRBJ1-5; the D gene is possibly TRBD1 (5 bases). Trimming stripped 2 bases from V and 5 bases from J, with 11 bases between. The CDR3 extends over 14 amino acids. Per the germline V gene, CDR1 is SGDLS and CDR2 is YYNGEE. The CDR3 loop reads CASSVGQGDQPQHF. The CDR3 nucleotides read TGTGCCAGCAGCGTTGGGCAGGGTGATCAGCCCCAGCATTTT. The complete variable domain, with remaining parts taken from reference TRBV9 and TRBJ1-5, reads DSGVTQTPKHLITATGQRVTLRCSPRSGDLSVYWYQQSLDQGLQFLIQYYNGEERAKGNILERFSAQQFPDLHSELNLSSLELGDSALYFCASSVGQGDQPQHFGDGTRLSIL.

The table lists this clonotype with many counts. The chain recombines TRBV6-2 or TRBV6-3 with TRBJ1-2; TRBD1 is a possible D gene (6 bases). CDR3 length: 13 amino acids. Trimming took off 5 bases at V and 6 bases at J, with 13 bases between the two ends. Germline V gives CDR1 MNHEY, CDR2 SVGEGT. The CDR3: CASSGGREHGYTF. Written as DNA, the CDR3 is TGTGCCAGCAGTGGGGGCAGGGAGCATGGCTACACCTTC.

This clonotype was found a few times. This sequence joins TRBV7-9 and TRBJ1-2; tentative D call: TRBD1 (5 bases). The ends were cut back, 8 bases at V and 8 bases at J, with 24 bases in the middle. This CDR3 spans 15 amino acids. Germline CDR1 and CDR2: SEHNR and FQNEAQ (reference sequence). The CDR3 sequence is CASSRGDSPREGYTF. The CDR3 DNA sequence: TGTGCCAGCTCCCGCGGGGACTCACCTCGGGAAGGCTACACCTTC.